This passage covers 32 T cell receptor beta chains from one sample sequenced in a study of shared clonotypes between healthy human individuals. Naive CD8 isolation took CD45RO-negative cells positively selected for CCR7 and excluded terminally differentiated effector memory CD45RA+ cells. Libraries were prepared by immunoSEQ multiplex PCR; TCRdb keeps only in-frame clonotypes and omits some of them. This sample has around 2,000,000 clones, with roughly 95% found just once. Sequencing was carried out using naive CD8+ T cells sorted from blood. All receptors derive from a man between 18 and 29 years old in good health.

The chain links TRBV6-5 to TRBJ2-4, with D uncertain. The CDR3 totals 11 residues. V was clipped by 8 bases and J by 5 bases, with 7 bases between them. Per the germline V gene, CDR1 is MNHEY and CDR2 is SVGAGI. DNA for the CDR3: TGTGCCAGCGCAGGCGAAAACATTCAGTACTTC. It specifies CASAGENIQYF.

The V call is TRBV7-9, the J call TRBJ2-7; D remains unclear. The V and J ends lost 11 bases and 3 bases respectively, with 14 bases between them. Germline V gene data show CDR1 as SEHNR and CDR2 as FQNEAQ (reference sequence). The CDR3 runs 12 residues. CDR3 amino acids: CASEEGIYEQYF. The CDR3 bases are TGTGCCTCTGAGGAAGGGATCTACGAGCAGTACTTC.

The V gene is TRBV27, the J gene TRBJ2-1, with a weak D call TRBD2 (5 bases). Looked up from germline, CDR1 is MNHEY and CDR2 is SMNVEV (reference sequence). The V end lost 4 bases, the J end lost 7 bases, and 17 bases lay between the germline ends. The CDR3 runs 15 residues. CDR3 nucleotides: TGTGCCAGCAGTTCCTCGGGGATTACCCCTAATGAGCAGTTCTTC. Protein product: CASSSSGITPNEQFF.

The chain has TRBV5-8 and TRBJ2-7; no clear D. CDR1 SGHTS and CDR2 YDEGEE come from the germline V gene. The CDR3 runs to 12 residues. V gave up 0 bases and J gave up 6 bases, with 7 bases separating them. The CDR3 reads CASSLARPEQYF. The CDR3 coding sequence is TGTGCCAGCAGCTTGGCCCGCCCCGAGCAGTACTTC.

This sequence joins TRBV6-5 and TRBJ2-5; the D gene is possibly TRBD1 (6 bases). The V end was cut by 2 bases, the J end by 1 base, with 14 bases between. The CDR3 extends over 16 amino acids. Germline CDR1 is MNHEY and CDR2 is SVGAGI. This CDR3 reads CASSYIRGPSQETQYF. The CDR3 DNA reads as TGTGCCAGCAGTTACATCAGGGGACCCTCCCAAGAGACCCAGTACTTC.

The V and J genes are TRBV25-1 and TRBJ1-1; tentative D call: TRBD1 (5 bases). V was pared by 0 bases and J by 4 bases, with 9 bases between. The CDR3 is 14 amino acids. The germline V gene encodes CDR1 MGHDK and CDR2 SYGVNS. The CDR3 coding sequence is TGTGCCAGCAGTGAATACGGGACCCTCACTGAAGCTTTCTTT. Its translation is CASSEYGTLTEAFF.

V usage is TRBV5-6 and J usage is TRBJ2-5, with 13 bases lining up with TRBD2. From germline, CDR1 is SGHDT and CDR2 YYEEEE. The CDR3 covers 15 residues. Trimming removed 3 bases from V and 4 bases from J; junction bases left unmatched: 3. CDR3 sequence: CASSYGTSGVETQYF. The DNA of the CDR3 is TGTGCCAGCAGCTACGGGACTAGCGGGGTAGAGACCCAGTACTTC.

The genes are TRBV9 and TRBJ1-1; no reliable D call. The CDR3 has 13 amino acids. V dropped 0 bases and J dropped 6 bases, with 9 bases sitting between them. CDR1 SGDLS and CDR2 YYNGEE come from the germline V gene. The CDR3 DNA follows: TGTGCCAGCAGCGTAGGAGTGAGTCCTGAAGCTTTCTTT. This sequence encodes CASSVGVSPEAFF. Together with reference TRBV9 and TRBJ1-1, the CDR3 gives the full variable domain: DSGVTQTPKHLITATGQRVTLRCSPRSGDLSVYWYQQSLDQGLQFLIQYYNGEERAKGNILERFSAQQFPDLHSELNLSSLELGDSALYFCASSVGVSPEAFFGQGTRLTVV.

This sequence joins TRBV27 and TRBJ2-1; D unresolved. Germline V gene data show CDR1 as MNHEY and CDR2 as SMNVEV (reference sequence). V was shortened by 3 bases and J by 1 base, with 10 bases between the two germline ends. The CDR3 spans 15 residues. The CDR3 coding sequence is TGTGCCAGCAGTTTGGTGCCCCCGTCCTACAATGAGCAGTTCTTC. It yields the protein CASSLVPPSYNEQFF.

In regard to this clone: Other DNA sequences in the sample encode the same CDR3. The rearrangement joins TRBV7-8 to TRBJ2-7; either TRBD1 or TRBD2 may supply D (6 bases each). Trimming removed 1 base at V and 5 bases at J, with 12 bases between. CDR3 length: 14 residues. Germline CDR1 reads SGHVS; CDR2 reads FQNEAQ. In nucleotides, the CDR3 is TGTGCCAGCAGCTTAGTCGGGGGCCCCAACGAGCAGTACTTC. It specifies CASSLVGGPNEQYF.

This chain joins TRBV6-6 and TRBJ2-7, with D perhaps TRBD1 (6 bases). The CDR3 is 13 amino acids. The ends were cut back, 6 bases at V and 5 bases at J, with 14 bases in the middle. From germline, CDR1 is MNHNY and CDR2 SVGAGI (reference sequence). Here the CDR3 reads CASSAQGWDEQYF. The CDR3 DNA reads as TGTGCCAGCAGCGCACAGGGCTGGGACGAGCAGTACTTC.

In the case of this clone: Other DNA sequences from this sample encode an identical CDR3 as well. The gene calls are TRBV27 and TRBJ1-1; D not certain. CDR3 length: 14 amino acids. The V and J ends lost 0 bases and 0 bases respectively, with 5 bases between them. Per the germline V gene, CDR1 is MNHEY and CDR2 is SMNVEV (reference sequence). CDR3 DNA: TGTGCCAGCAGTTTATCGCGTCTGAACACTGAAGCTTTCTTT. It yields the protein CASSLSRLNTEAFF.

This chain connects TRBV19 to TRBJ2-2; D remains ambiguous. This CDR3 comprises 12 residues. V was trimmed by 7 bases and J by 0 bases, leaving 3 bases between them. The V gene's germline CDR1 is LNHDA and CDR2 SQIVND (reference sequence). The CDR3 loop is CASMANTGELFF. The CDR3 DNA reads TGTGCCAGTATGGCGAACACCGGGGAGCTGTTTTTT.

This rearrangement joins TRBV13 to TRBJ2-1, with TRBD2 matching over 8 bases. Germline V gives CDR1 PRHDT, CDR2 FYEKMQ (reference sequence). J gave up 10 bases and V 1 base, and 15 bases lay outside the gene matches. This CDR3 has 17 residues. CDR3 protein: CASSLDIGGELAAEQFF. CDR3 DNA sequence: TGTGCCAGCAGCTTAGATATTGGGGGAGAACTAGCGGCAGAGCAGTTCTTC.

This rearrangement joins TRBV27 to TRBJ2-2, with D perhaps matching TRBD1 (5 bases). Germline assignment: CDR1 MNHEY and CDR2 SMNVEV (reference sequence). The CDR3 is 16 residues long. Trimming removed 3 bases at V and 6 bases at J, with 17 bases between. The CDR3 here is CASSFHPQDNAGELFF. CDR3 coding DNA: TGTGCCAGCAGTTTCCACCCACAGGACAACGCCGGGGAGCTGTTTTTT.

The chain employs TRBV5-4 and TRBJ1-1; the match to TRBD1 covers 7 bases. CDR1 is SGHNT, CDR2 YYREEE, per germline (reference sequence). This CDR3 spans 16 amino acids. V was pared by 1 base and J by 0 bases, with 6 bases of the junction left unmatched. The CDR3 sequence is CASSLSYRGLNTEAFF. The DNA for the CDR3 is TGTGCCAGCAGCTTGTCGTACAGGGGCTTGAACACTGAAGCTTTCTTT. Based on the CDR3 plus reference TRBV5-4 and TRBJ1-1, the full variable domain is ETGVTQSPTHLIKTRGQQVTLRCSSQSGHNTVSWYQQALGQGPQFIFQYYREEENGRGNFPPRFSGLQFPNYSSELNVNALELDDSALYLCASSLSYRGLNTEAFFGQGTRLTVV.

The chain couples TRBV6-1 to TRBJ1-5; D is unclear. V lost 2 bases and J 2 bases, leaving 7 bases between the germline ends. Per the germline V gene, CDR1 is MNHNS and CDR2 is SASEGT. The CDR3 consists of 14 residues. Here the CDR3 reads CASSERDGNQPQHF. The CDR3 nucleotides read TGTGCCAGCAGTGAAAGGGATGGCAATCAGCCCCAGCATTTT.

This sequence joins TRBV2 and TRBJ1-3; a possible D gene is TRBD1 (6 bases). V lost 3 bases and J lost 1, with 13 bases in between. This CDR3 spans 16 amino acids. The germline V gene encodes CDR1 SNHLY and CDR2 FYNNEI. In nucleotides, the CDR3 is TGTGCCAGCAGTGAGTTTGGGACACCATCTGGAAACACCATATATTTT. Translated, it gives CASSEFGTPSGNTIYF.

The chain carries TRBV9 and TRBJ2-7; TRBD2 aligns across 8 bases. Per the germline V gene, CDR1 is SGDLS and CDR2 is YYNGEE. The CDR3 is made up of 15 amino acids. Trimming removed 0 bases from V and 1 base from J; junction bases left unmatched: 3. CDR3 nucleotides: TGTGCCAGCAGCGTAGCTAGCGGGTTTTCCTACGAGCAGTACTTC. This sequence encodes CASSVASGFSYEQYF.

Notes on this clone: Additional DNA sequences in this sample encode the identical CDR3. V usage is TRBV4-1 and J usage is TRBJ2-7; TRBD1 matches at 8 bases. The V gene's germline CDR1 is MGHRA and CDR2 YSYEKL. The CDR3 extends over 14 amino acids. V lost 3 bases and J lost 2; bases outside the gene matches: 3. The CDR3 coding sequence is TGCGCCAGCAGCCAGGGACAGGCCGCCTACGAGCAGTACTTC. Translating it yields CASSQGQAAYEQYF.

This clone was seen just once. The chain carries TRBV6-5 and TRBJ2-3; no clear D gene. Germline CDR1 MNHEY, CDR2 SVGAGI. The CDR3 runs 13 residues. The ends were cut back, 4 bases at V and 4 bases at J, with 9 bases in the middle. CDR3 DNA: TGTGCCAGCAGTTCCGGCTGGGCAGATACGCAGTATTTT. Translated: CASSSGWADTQYF.

With regard to this clone: This specimen includes other DNA sequences encoding the same CDR3. The CDR3 DNA follows: TGTGCCAGCAGTGTTACCGGGACCTACGAGCAGTACTTC. Translated: CASSVTGTYEQYF. The chain links TRBV6-1 to TRBJ2-7; D possibly corresponds to TRBD2 (5 bases). The germline V and J ends were trimmed by 4 bases and 2 bases, with 9 bases remaining between them. CDR1 and CDR2 from the germline V gene are MNHNS and SASEGT. There are 13 residues in the CDR3.

The rearrangement links TRBV13 to TRBJ1-2; TRBD1 aligns across 7 bases. J gave up 6 bases and V 0 bases, and 10 bases lay outside the gene matches. The germline gives CDR1 PRHDT, CDR2 FYEKMQ (reference sequence). The CDR3 loop spans 16 amino acids. The CDR3 sequence is CASSLGPGTASHGYTF. DNA of the CDR3: TGTGCCAGCAGCTTAGGCCCGGGGACAGCCTCCCATGGCTACACCTTC.

The rearrangement uses TRBV29-1 and TRBJ2-1, with TRBD1 matching 12 bases. The CDR3 covers 15 residues. Germline CDR1 and CDR2: SQVTM and ANQGSEA. The junction had 7 bases not matched to a gene; V was cut back by 3 bases and J by 7 bases. CDR3 DNA: TGCAGCGTTGAGGTCCGGGACAGGGGGCTGAATGAGCAGTTCTTC. Its translation is CSVEVRDRGLNEQFF.

This chain links TRBV10-3 with TRBJ1-6; the D gene is possibly TRBD1 (6 bases). Germline CDR1 ENHRY, CDR2 SYGVKD. The V gene lost 2 bases and the J gene lost 2 bases, with 13 bases spanning the gap. The CDR3 has 17 residues. The CDR3 DNA reads as TGTGCCATCAGTGAGATCCACACAGGGACCTATAATTCACCCCTCCACTTT. It yields the protein CAISEIHTGTYNSPLHF.

The chain employs TRBV7-2 and TRBJ2-3, with TRBD2 matching 9 bases. Germline V gene lookup returns CDR1 SGHTA and CDR2 FQGNSA. This CDR3 contains 17 residues. V lost 3 bases, J lost 3 bases, and 10 bases stayed unmatched. In DNA, the CDR3 is TGTGCCAGCAGCTTGCTAGCGGGGTCCCGCGGTACAGATACGCAGTATTTT. Translated: CASSLLAGSRGTDTQYF.

V and J are TRBV5-3 and TRBJ2-7; D remains unclear. TRBV5-3 is an ORF for which the function is uncertain. The CDR3 covers 11 residues. V dropped 3 bases and J dropped 12 bases, with 13 bases sitting between them. The CDR3 DNA reads as TGTGCCAGAAGCTCGCCTTGGTTCTCGTACTTC. This gives the protein CARSSPWFSYF.

This clone was seen a single time. The V call is TRBV5-6, the J call TRBJ2-7, with 8 bases fitting TRBD1. The trim removed 1 base at V and 6 bases at J, leaving 6 bases unmatched. The CDR3 is 14 residues long. CDR1 SGHDT and CDR2 YYEEEE come from the germline V gene. In nucleotides, the CDR3 is TGTGCCAGCAGCTTGCGGGACAGGCGTCCCGAGCAGTACTTC. The encoded protein is CASSLRDRRPEQYF.

The chain is built from TRBV5-4 and TRBJ2-7; D remains ambiguous. V was cut by 1 base and J by 2 bases, with 7 bases left in between. CDR1 and CDR2 from the germline V gene are SGHNT and YYREEE (reference sequence). CDR3 length equals 13 residues. The CDR3 is CASSLNIAYEQYF. The CDR3 DNA sequence: TGTGCCAGCAGCTTGAACATAGCCTACGAGCAGTACTTC.

The chain has TRBV29-1 and TRBJ1-2, with D possibly matching TRBD1 (5 bases). This CDR3 spans 13 amino acids. Germline V CDR1 and CDR2: SQVTM, ANQGSEA. V shed 8 bases and J shed 4 bases, with 17 bases lying between them. The CDR3 coding sequence is TGCAGCTCCTACGTGGGGGGTAGCTATGGCTACACCTTC. Its protein product is CSSYVGGSYGYTF.

This rearrangement joins TRBV10-3 to TRBJ2-2, with D possibly matching TRBD2 (6 bases). Germline V lookup: CDR1 ENHRY, CDR2 SYGVKD. There are 15 residues in the CDR3. V shed 3 bases and J shed 6 bases, with 14 bases lying between them. CDR3 protein: CAISDPIGGSGELFF. The CDR3 nucleotides read TGTGCCATCAGTGACCCAATTGGAGGGTCCGGGGAGCTGTTTTTT.

The table lists this clone with a few counts. The gene calls are TRBV5-6 and TRBJ1-1, with D uncertain. The germline CDR1 and CDR2 sequences are SGHDT and YYEEEE. V dropped 1 base and J dropped 0 bases, with 4 bases sitting between them. The CDR3 contains 13 residues. CDR3 coding DNA: TGTGCCAGCAGCTTGATGGTGAACACTGAAGCTTTCTTT. This translates into CASSLMVNTEAFF.